This T cell receptor beta chain was recorded in a study of T cell clonotyping in hematopoietic cell transplantation. Study-wide points: Without cell sorting, CD4 versus CD8 contributions remain unresolved. Pathologically expanded recipient clonotypes increased progressively from day 30 to day 180 as diversity fell. Few recipient clonotypes overlapped donors; over 97% were de novo at given depth.

Details on this clone: Its antigen is undetermined.

Samples: about 28 days before transplant, then days 30, 100 and 180 after. Profiled with immunoSEQ multiplex PCR; TCRdb holds only in-frame clones, not every one. The sample gives some 5,000 clones, 70% to 80% of which show up once; about 30% is in the top ten. CDR1 and CDR2 from the germline V gene are MNHNS and SASEGT. The CDR3 runs 12 residues. The V gene lost 4 bases and the J gene lost 10 bases, with 10 bases spanning the gap. The chain carries TRBV6-1 and TRBJ1-4; D ambiguous. This receptor was taken from a male patient between 50 and 60 years old who had an allogeneic stem cell transplant from an unrelated donor, so the T cells may come from the graft donor. Some clones in this sample may be carry-over from other donors' samples. Sample: PBMCs, taken 100 days after allogeneic stem cell transplant. The CDR3 region has the DNA TGTGCCAGCAGTGCCGTCTTCCTAAAACTGTTTTTT. Its translation is CASSAVFLKLFF.